Listed here are 16 T cell receptor beta chains from one sample, sequenced in a study of tumor-infiltrating lymphocytes in localized non-small cell lung cancer. Using immunoSEQ multiplex PCR, the repertoire was profiled, and TCRdb retains in-frame clones only, with some absent. The sample has roughly 7,100 clones, 74% seen once. The sequenced sample consisted of uninvolved lung tissue not adjacent to the tumor. The origin of the receptors is a human donor with non-small cell lung cancer.

V gene TRBV30 combines with J gene TRBJ1-2; D unresolved. The V gene lost 0 bases and the J gene lost 2 bases, with 7 bases spanning the gap. Germline V gene data show CDR1 as GTSNPN and CDR2 as SVGIG (reference sequence). The CDR3 is 13 amino acids. In DNA, the CDR3 is TGTGCCTGGAGTGTGGACGAAAACTATGGCTACACCTTC. Protein: CAWSVDENYGYTF.

This clone is medium-sized by share. The chain recombines TRBV5-1 with TRBJ1-1, with D uncertain. This CDR3 is 14 amino acids long. Trimming shortened V by 3 bases and J by 1 base, and 10 bases separated the two germline ends. Per germline, CDR1 SGHRS and CDR2 YFSETQ. This CDR3 reads CASSSRTANTEAFF. In nucleotides, the CDR3 is TGCGCCAGCAGCTCTCGGACGGCGAACACTGAAGCTTTCTTT.

This chain links TRBV19 with TRBJ1-1, with a tentative D call TRBD1 (5 bases). Per the germline V gene, CDR1 is LNHDA and CDR2 is SQIVND (reference sequence). With 6 bases removed from V and 5 bases from J, the gap between germline ends came to 13 bases. The CDR3 runs to 13 residues. The DNA of the CDR3 is TGTGCCAGTAGCGGAGGGGCATGGACTGAAGCTTTCTTT. This gives the protein CASSGGAWTEAFF.

By share, this clone counts as medium-sized. The genes are TRBV7-9 and TRBJ1-1, with a possible D match to TRBD1 (5 bases). CDR1 and CDR2 from the germline V gene are SEHNR and FQNEAQ (reference sequence). The CDR3 is made up of 14 amino acids. Trimming removed 5 bases from V and 2 bases from J, with 12 bases in between. The CDR3 loop is CASSGPDINTEAFF. CDR3 nucleotides: TGTGCCAGCAGCGGCCCGGACATAAACACTGAAGCTTTCTTT.

This clone turned up a few times. This rearrangement joins TRBV7-2 to TRBJ2-7, with TRBD2 matching over 7 bases. The germline V gene encodes CDR1 SGHTA and CDR2 FQGNSA. This CDR3 comprises 16 residues. With V trimmed by 1 base and J by 3 bases, 9 bases remained unmatched. The CDR3 reads CASSLGLAGYFYEQYF. DNA of the CDR3: TGTGCCAGCAGCTTAGGACTAGCAGGATACTTCTACGAGCAGTACTTC.

The chain carries TRBV5-6 and TRBJ1-3, with 7 bases lining up with TRBD1. The CDR3 has 17 residues. V shed 0 bases, J shed 1 base, and the junction held 7 bases outside the gene matches. The germline gives CDR1 SGHDT, CDR2 YYEEEE. The CDR3 loop is CASSLGQGILSGNTIYF. For the CDR3, the DNA is TGTGCCAGCAGCTTGGGACAGGGAATATTATCTGGAAACACCATATATTTT.

The gene calls are TRBV30 and TRBJ2-7, with TRBD2 identical over 13 bases. J gave up 4 bases and V 3 bases, and 6 bases lay outside the gene matches. The CDR3 loop spans 15 amino acids. CDR1 GTSNPN and CDR2 SVGIG come from the germline V gene (reference sequence). CDR3 in amino acids: CAWRLGTSGIYEQYF. The DNA of the CDR3 is TGTGCCTGGAGGCTAGGGACTAGCGGGATTTACGAGCAGTACTTC.

This clone was recorded a few times. The CDR3 loop is CASSTGLAGWGADTQYF. The CDR3 bases are TGTGCCAGTAGTACGGGACTAGCGGGGTGGGGCGCAGATACGCAGTATTTT. The genes are TRBV19 and TRBJ2-3; TRBD2 agrees at 13 bases. V was clipped by 4 bases and J by 4 bases; unmatched bases: 8. The germline CDR1 and CDR2 sequences are LNHDA and SQIVND (reference sequence). The CDR3 consists of 17 residues.

The chain is built from TRBV5-8 and TRBJ1-1; no definite D call. The germline V gene has CDR1 SGHTS and CDR2 YDEGEE. Trimming cost V 5 bases and J 0 bases, with 17 bases left between them. This CDR3 has 16 amino acids. The CDR3 region is CASRFRSRAVNTEAFF. The CDR3 DNA is TGTGCCAGCAGGTTTCGGTCCCGAGCAGTGAACACTGAAGCTTTCTTT.

V and J are TRBV11-2 and TRBJ2-7, with 11 positions matching TRBD1. In germline, CDR1 is SGHAT, CDR2 FQNNGV. The CDR3 has 15 amino acids. V lost 1 base and J lost 7; bases outside the gene matches: 6. The CDR3 spells CASSLAGQGVSEQYF. The CDR3 region has the DNA TGTGCCAGCAGCTTAGCGGGACAGGGGGTTTCGGAGCAGTACTTC.

The chain carries TRBV20-1 and TRBJ1-4; no firm D call. The V and J ends lost 7 bases and 7 bases respectively, with 10 bases between them. There are 11 residues in the CDR3. Germline CDR1 reads DFQATT; CDR2 reads SNEGSKA (reference sequence). DNA for the CDR3: TGCAGTGGCCTATGGGGTGAAAAACTGTTTTTT. Translated, it gives CSGLWGEKLFF.

The chain recombines TRBV2 with TRBJ2-7; TRBD2 matches 9 bases. The ends lost 6 bases at V and 3 bases at J; junction bases unmatched: 6. Germline lookup yields CDR1 SNHLY and CDR2 FYNNEI. The CDR3 consists of 14 residues. The CDR3 DNA reads TGTGCCAGCAGCATTATAGCGGGAGACTACGAGCAGTACTTC. This codes for CASSIIAGDYEQYF.

This clone was seen a single time. The chain carries TRBV2 and TRBJ1-4, with D maybe TRBD1 (5 bases). The V end lost 10 bases, the J end lost 0 bases, and 12 bases lay between the germline ends. This CDR3 is 14 amino acids long. Germline CDR1 is SNHLY and CDR2 is FYNNEI. The CDR3 reads CANRQTATNEKLFF. The CDR3 DNA is TGTGCCAATAGACAGACTGCAACTAATGAAAAACTGTTTTTT. The complete variable domain, with remaining parts taken from reference TRBV2 and TRBJ1-4, reads EPEVTQTPSHQVTQMGQEVILRCVPISNHLYFYWYRQILGQKVEFLVSFYNNEISEKSEIFDDQFSVERPDGSNFTLKIRSTKLEDSAMYFCANRQTATNEKLFFGSGTQLSVL.

The V and J genes are TRBV19 and TRBJ2-2, with D perhaps given as TRBD1 or TRBD2 (5 bases each). In germline, CDR1 is LNHDA, CDR2 SQIVND (reference sequence). The CDR3 is 14 amino acids. Trimming cost V 1 base and J 5 bases, with 8 bases left between them. This CDR3 reads CASSIARGTGELFF. CDR3 in DNA: TGTGCCAGTAGTATAGCGAGGGGAACCGGGGAGCTGTTTTTT.

The CDR3 DNA reads TGTGCCAGCAGTCTTGGGACCATCGGGACCGAGCAGTACTTC. Its protein is CASSLGTIGTEQYF. The chain uses TRBV6-5 and TRBJ2-7; tentatively, D is TRBD1 or TRBD2 (5 bases each). The V end was cut by 5 bases, the J end by 6 bases, with 17 bases between. CDR1 and CDR2 (germline): MNHEY, SVGAGI. The CDR3 length is 14 residues.

This clone was counted a single time. V gene TRBV14 combines with J gene TRBJ1-1; tentative D call: TRBD1 (5 bases). V lost 0 bases to trimming and J lost 3 bases, with 11 bases between them. The CDR3 length is 15 residues. Germline assignment: CDR1 SGHDN and CDR2 FVKESK. CDR3 region: CASSQDGAHYTEAFF. CDR3 sequence (DNA): TGTGCCAGCAGCCAAGATGGGGCCCACTACACTGAAGCTTTCTTT.